This T cell receptor (beta chain) came from a study of naive and memory T cell subsets. This clonotype was seen repeatedly, ten times or more. Germline V lookup: CDR1 MNHEY, CDR2 SVGEGT. This CDR3 is built from 12 residues. V lost 5 bases and J lost 6, with 8 bases in between. Two oligonucleotides, mixed equimolar, formed the beta constant-region primer covering TRBC1 and TRBC2. Nested alpha and beta constant-region primers with the SP2 primer drove four PCR rounds on ligated cDNA. TCRdb passed the UMI-ligation and nested PCR reads through MiXCR, listing each CDR3 protein once. The sample has about 10,000 distinct CDR3 sequences, about 6% seen once.

The origin of this receptor is a human donor in good health. Sequencing was performed on CD4+ TEMRA cells from blood. Subset in this sample: effector memory re-expressing CD45RA, CD45RA+ CD27-. The chain has TRBV6-2 or TRBV6-3 and TRBJ2-1, with a tentative D call TRBD1 (5 bases). The CDR3 DNA sequence: TGTGCCAGCAGTCCCAGGGTCAATGAGCAGTTCTTC. As protein: CASSPRVNEQFF.